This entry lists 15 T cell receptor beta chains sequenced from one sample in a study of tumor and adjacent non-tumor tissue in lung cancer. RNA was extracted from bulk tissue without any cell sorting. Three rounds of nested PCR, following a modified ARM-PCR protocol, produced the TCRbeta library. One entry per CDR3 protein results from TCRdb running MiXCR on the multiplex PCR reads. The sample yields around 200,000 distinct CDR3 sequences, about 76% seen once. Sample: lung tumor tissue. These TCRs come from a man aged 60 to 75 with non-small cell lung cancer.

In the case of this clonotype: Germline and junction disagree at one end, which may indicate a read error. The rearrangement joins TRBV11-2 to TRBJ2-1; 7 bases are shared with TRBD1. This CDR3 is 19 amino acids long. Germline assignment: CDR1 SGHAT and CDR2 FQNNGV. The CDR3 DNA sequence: TGTGCCAACAGCTTTGATCAACATACAGGGGCCGGTTGCTACAATGAGCAGTTCTTC. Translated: CANSFDQHTGAGCYNEQFF.

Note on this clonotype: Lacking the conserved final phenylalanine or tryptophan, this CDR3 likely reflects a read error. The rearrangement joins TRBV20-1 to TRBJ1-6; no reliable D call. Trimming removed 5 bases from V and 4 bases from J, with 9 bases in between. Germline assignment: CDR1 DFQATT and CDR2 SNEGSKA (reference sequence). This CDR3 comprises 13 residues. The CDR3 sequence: CSAVSRYNSPLHY. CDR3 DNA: TGCAGTGCTGTTAGCAGATATAATTCACCCCTCCACTAT.

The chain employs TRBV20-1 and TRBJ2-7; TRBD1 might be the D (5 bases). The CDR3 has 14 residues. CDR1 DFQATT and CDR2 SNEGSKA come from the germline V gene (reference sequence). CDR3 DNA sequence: TGCAATGCATTGACCAGTCAGGGTATCTACGAGCAGTACTTC. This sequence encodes CNALTSQGIYEQYF.

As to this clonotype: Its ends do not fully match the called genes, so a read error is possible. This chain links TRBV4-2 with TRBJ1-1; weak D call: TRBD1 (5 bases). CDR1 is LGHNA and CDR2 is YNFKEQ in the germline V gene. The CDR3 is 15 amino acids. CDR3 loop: CTSSQEVGRGLLAYF. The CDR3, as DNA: TGTACCAGCAGCCAAGAGGTCGGGCGGGGACTGTTGGCTTACTTT.

The CDR3 protein is CASRWDEADTQYF. In DNA, the CDR3 is TGCGCCAGCAGGTGGGACGAAGCAGATACGCAGTATTTT. The V gene is TRBV5-1, the J gene TRBJ2-3; possibly TRBD1 or TRBD2 for D (5 bases each). Germline V gene sequence: CDR1 SGHRS, CDR2 YFSETQ. The CDR3 has 13 residues. Deletions cut 5 bases from V and 4 bases from J, with 11 bases between.

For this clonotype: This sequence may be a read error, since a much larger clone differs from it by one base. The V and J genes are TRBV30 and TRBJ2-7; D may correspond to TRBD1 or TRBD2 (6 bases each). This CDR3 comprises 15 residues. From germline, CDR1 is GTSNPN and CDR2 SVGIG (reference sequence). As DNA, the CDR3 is TGTGCCTGGATCAACGGAGGGACAAACCCGGGGGAGCAGCACTTC. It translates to CAWINGGTNPGEQHF.

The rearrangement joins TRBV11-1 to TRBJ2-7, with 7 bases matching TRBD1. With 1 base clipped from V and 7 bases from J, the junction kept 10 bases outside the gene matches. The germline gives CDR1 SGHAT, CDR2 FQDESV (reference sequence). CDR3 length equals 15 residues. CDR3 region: CASSLVFTGAREQYF. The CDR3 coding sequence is TGTGCCAGCAGCTTAGTTTTCACAGGGGCACGGGAGCAGTACTTC.

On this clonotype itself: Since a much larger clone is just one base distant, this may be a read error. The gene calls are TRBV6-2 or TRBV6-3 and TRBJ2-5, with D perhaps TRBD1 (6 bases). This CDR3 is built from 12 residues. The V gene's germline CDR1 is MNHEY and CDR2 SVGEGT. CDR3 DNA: TGTGCCAGCAGGCAGGGACAAGAGAGCCAGTACTTC. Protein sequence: CASRQGQESQYF.

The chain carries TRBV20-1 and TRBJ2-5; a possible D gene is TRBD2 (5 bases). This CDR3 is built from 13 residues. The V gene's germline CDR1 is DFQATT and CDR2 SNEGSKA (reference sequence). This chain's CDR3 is CTAQRTGNETQYF. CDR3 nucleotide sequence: TGCACTGCCCAGAGGACTGGGAACGAGACCCAGTACTTC.

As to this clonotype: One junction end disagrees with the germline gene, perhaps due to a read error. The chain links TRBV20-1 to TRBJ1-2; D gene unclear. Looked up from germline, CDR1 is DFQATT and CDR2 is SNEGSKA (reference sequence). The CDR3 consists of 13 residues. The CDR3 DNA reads TGCAATGCTAGAGGGCCCAGTAACTATGGCTACACCTTC. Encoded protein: CNARGPSNYGYTF.

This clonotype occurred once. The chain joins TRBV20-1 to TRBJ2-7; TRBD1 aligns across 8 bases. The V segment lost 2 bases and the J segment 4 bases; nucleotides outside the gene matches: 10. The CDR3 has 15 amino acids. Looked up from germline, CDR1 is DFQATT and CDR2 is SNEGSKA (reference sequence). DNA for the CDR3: TGCAGTGCTAGACCGGCCACAGGGGGTAGGTACGAGCAGTACTTC. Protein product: CSARPATGGRYEQYF.

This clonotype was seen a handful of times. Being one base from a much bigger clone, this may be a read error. The DNA for the CDR3 is TGTGTCAGCTCCAGCGGAGTGTACAATGAGCAGTTCTTC. Amino acid sequence: CVSSSGVYNEQFF. The chain couples TRBV11-3 to TRBJ2-1, with a possible D match to TRBD2 (5 bases). The CDR3 is made up of 13 amino acids. CDR1 and CDR2 from the germline V gene are SGHNT and YENEEA.

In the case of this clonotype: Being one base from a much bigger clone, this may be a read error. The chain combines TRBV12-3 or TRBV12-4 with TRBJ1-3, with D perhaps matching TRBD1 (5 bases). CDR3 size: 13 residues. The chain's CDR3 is CTTWSPGRNTIYF. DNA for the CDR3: TGTACCACCTGGTCCCCAGGGAGAAACACCATATATTTT.

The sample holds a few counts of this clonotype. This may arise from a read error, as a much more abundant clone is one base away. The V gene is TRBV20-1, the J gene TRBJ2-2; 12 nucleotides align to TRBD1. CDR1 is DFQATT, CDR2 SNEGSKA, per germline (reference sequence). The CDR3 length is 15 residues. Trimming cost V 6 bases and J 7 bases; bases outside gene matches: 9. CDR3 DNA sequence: TGCAGTGCCCCGGGACAGGGGGCGGACATCGGGGAGCTGTTTTTT. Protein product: CSAPGQGADIGELFF.

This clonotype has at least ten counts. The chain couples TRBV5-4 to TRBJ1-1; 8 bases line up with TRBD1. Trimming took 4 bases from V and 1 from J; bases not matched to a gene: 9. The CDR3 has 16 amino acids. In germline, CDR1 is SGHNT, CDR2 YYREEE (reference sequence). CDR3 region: CASSGRTGLGNTEAFF. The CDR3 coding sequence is TGTGCCAGCAGCGGGCGGACAGGGCTTGGGAACACTGAAGCTTTCTTT.